This T cell receptor (beta chain) emerged from a study of cytomegalovirus exposure and HLA in healthy donors. On the study more broadly: Prior work identified around 120 million unique TCR beta sequences in about 179 million T cells.

CDR1 and CDR2 from the germline V gene are SGHAT and FQDESV (reference sequence). The CDR3 has 15 residues. The V end lost 2 bases, the J end lost 8 bases, and 16 bases lay between the germline ends. Points from the study as a whole: Rarity marked most TCR sequences, yet some public TCRs occurred in many donors.

Use of 60 Vbeta and 13 Jbeta primers characterized the PCR. Original processing methods: Around 10 million of the about 80 million unique TCR beta chains counted in a later analysis were shared. Profiling relied on immunoSEQ multiplex PCR, and the TCRdb table lists in-frame clones only, not all of them. D and trimming were read from the DNA, whereas the V and J calls and clone size are those reported in that table. The profile shows approximately 220,000 clones, 75% of them singletons. Points on this clone: What it binds is not known.

The clonotype originates from a woman aged 25 to 45 in good health and CMV-seronegative. This sequence joins TRBV11-1 and TRBJ2-1, with D possibly matching TRBD1 (5 bases). The source material was PBMCs. For the CDR3, the DNA is TGTGCCAGCAGCTTACCCTGGACAACCCAGGATGAGCAGTTCTTC. Translation: CASSLPWTTQDEQFF.